The 14 T cell receptor beta chains below were found in one sample sequenced in a study of blood T cell repertoires in COVID-19. Assay: immunoSEQ multiplex PCR; the TCRdb copy retains only in-frame clones and omits some. There are approximately 300,000 clones in the sample; 89% occur only once, and approximately 4.7% lies in the top ten. Material for sequencing was PBMCs or T cells enriched from blood (not recorded which). The receptors originated from a man in his 60s who had recovered from COVID-19.

The gene calls are TRBV5-4 and TRBJ2-6, with D possibly matching TRBD1 (6 bases). CDR1 is SGHNT and CDR2 is YYREEE in the germline V gene (reference sequence). The CDR3 runs 15 residues. V lost 2 bases and J lost 2, with 8 bases in between. DNA for the CDR3: TGTGCCAGCAGCTTTGAGGGGGCTGGGGCCAACGTCCTGACTTTC. Translating gives CASSFEGAGANVLTF.

This chain joins TRBV9 and TRBJ2-2; D might be TRBD2 (6 bases). The V end was cut by 0 bases, the J end by 6 bases, with 15 bases between. The CDR3 totals 16 residues. The germline CDR1 and CDR2 sequences are SGDLS and YYNGEE. In DNA form, the CDR3 reads TGTGCCAGCAGCGTAGTCGGGACTCCTACAGCCGGGGAGCTGTTTTTT. It translates to CASSVVGTPTAGELFF.

This chain connects TRBV15 to TRBJ1-3; no clear D. CDR1 LNHNV and CDR2 YYDKDF come from the germline V gene (reference sequence). The CDR3 has 14 amino acids. Trimming left V 0 bases short and J 4 bases short, with 7 bases between. The CDR3 spells CATSRDAKGNTIYF. DNA for the CDR3: TGTGCCACCAGCAGAGACGCTAAAGGAAACACCATATATTTT.

The V gene is TRBV6-5, the J gene TRBJ2-3; weak D call: TRBD1 (6 bases). Trimming took 0 bases from V and 3 from J, leaving 10 bases between them. CDR1 is MNHEY, CDR2 SVGAGI, per germline. This CDR3 contains 15 residues. The CDR3 spells CASSYSYRETDTQYF. As DNA, the CDR3 is TGTGCCAGCAGTTACTCGTACAGGGAAACAGATACGCAGTATTTT.

This chain connects TRBV30 to TRBJ1-6, with 8 bases aligning to TRBD1. V shed 1 base, J shed 7 bases, and the junction held 6 bases outside the gene matches. This CDR3 has 15 residues. CDR1 is GTSNPN, CDR2 SVGIG, per germline (reference sequence). CDR3 nucleotide sequence: TGTGCCTGGAGTGAACAGGGACAGGCGAATTCACCCCTCCACTTT. This codes for CAWSEQGQANSPLHF.

The J gene is TRBJ1-1, the V gene TRBV5-1; 8 nucleotides agree with TRBD1. The CDR3 runs 15 residues. The junction had 10 bases not matched to a gene; V was cut back by 4 bases and J by 5 bases. Germline V gives CDR1 SGHRS, CDR2 YFSETQ. CDR3 sequence: CASSTPGGQGTEAFF. In nucleotides, the CDR3 is TGCGCCAGCAGCACGCCAGGGGGCCAAGGGACTGAAGCTTTCTTT. The whole variable domain, filled in from reference TRBV5-1 and TRBJ1-1, reads KAGVTQTPRYLIKTRGQQVTLSCSPISGHRSVSWYQQTPGQGLQFLFEYFSETQRNKGNFPGRFSGRQFSNSRSEMNVSTLELGDSALYLCASSTPGGQGTEAFFGQGTRLTVV.

This sequence joins TRBV9 and TRBJ2-5, with a possible D match to TRBD2 (6 bases). The CDR3 length is 14 residues. Trimming stripped 0 bases from V and 6 bases from J, with 12 bases between. Germline V gene lookup returns CDR1 SGDLS and CDR2 YYNGEE. The DNA for the CDR3 is TGTGCCAGCAGCGTAGAACTAGCCGGGCAGACCCAGTACTTC. It is translated as CASSVELAGQTQYF.

The chain recombines TRBV5-1 with TRBJ2-7; possible D gene TRBD1, 6 bases. V lost 0 bases to trimming and J lost 0 bases, with 7 bases between them. CDR1 is SGHRS and CDR2 is YFSETQ in the germline V gene. This CDR3 region has 14 residues. The CDR3 region is CASSLGQVSYEQYF. The CDR3 coding sequence is TGCGCCAGCAGCTTGGGACAGGTCTCCTACGAGCAGTACTTC.

The chain couples TRBV5-4 to TRBJ2-1; no clear D. This CDR3 region has 15 residues. From germline, CDR1 is SGHNT and CDR2 YYREEE (reference sequence). The V and J ends lost 1 base and 0 bases respectively, with 8 bases between them. CDR3 in DNA: TGTGCCAGCAGCTTGAACAGAGCCTCCTACAATGAGCAGTTCTTC. Its translation: CASSLNRASYNEQFF.

Here the CDR3 reads CASSLMILGAYTF. The DNA for the CDR3 is TGTGCCAGCAGTTTAATGATTTTGGGGGCCTACACCTTC. The chain joins TRBV28 to TRBJ1-2, with a weak D call TRBD1 (6 bases). The CDR3 is 13 residues long. From germline, CDR1 is MDHEN and CDR2 SYDVKM. V was cut by 2 bases and J by 10 bases, with 14 bases left in between.

V is TRBV7-9 and J is TRBJ2-6; tentative D call: TRBD2 (5 bases). CDR1 is SEHNR, CDR2 FQNEAQ, per germline (reference sequence). With 5 bases removed from V and 0 bases from J, the gap between germline ends came to 17 bases. This CDR3 is 18 amino acids long. The CDR3 DNA sequence: TGTGCCAGCAGCGCAAATGGAGGCACAAACTCTGGGGCCAACGTCCTGACTTTC. The encoded protein is CASSANGGTNSGANVLTF. Variable domain in full (rest from reference TRBV7-9 and TRBJ2-6): DTGVSQNPRHKITKRGQNVTFRCDPISEHNRLYWYRQTLGQGPEFLTYFQNEAQLEKSRLLSDRFSAERPKGSFSTLEIQRTEQGDSAMYLCASSANGGTNSGANVLTFGAGSRLTVL.

The chain uses TRBV29-1 and TRBJ1-2, with 11 bases aligning to TRBD1. Germline assignment: CDR1 SQVTM and CDR2 ANQGSEA. CDR3 length: 12 amino acids. Trimming took 8 bases from V and 6 from J; bases not matched to a gene: 5. The CDR3 region has the DNA TGCAGCTACAGGACAGGGGGCGATGGCTACACCTTC. Its translation is CSYRTGGDGYTF.

This chain uses TRBV7-9 with TRBJ2-2; D is perhaps TRBD1 (5 bases). The CDR3 totals 16 residues. The germline CDR1 and CDR2 sequences are SEHNR and FQNEAQ (reference sequence). V lost 2 bases and J 2 bases, leaving 12 bases between the germline ends. The CDR3 spells CASSLIGQVNTGELFF. CDR3 DNA sequence: TGTGCCAGCAGCTTAATAGGACAAGTCAACACCGGGGAGCTGTTTTTT.

This clone was found a few times. The rearrangement uses TRBV27 and TRBJ1-2; TRBD1 matches 8 bases. CDR1 is MNHEY and CDR2 is SMNVEV in the germline V gene (reference sequence). The V gene end was trimmed by 7 bases and the J gene end by 3 bases; junction bases not matched to a gene: 10. The CDR3 is made up of 15 amino acids. CDR3 nucleotide sequence: TGTGCCAGCAAGACCCGACAGGGGTTTGACTATGGCTACACCTTC. This encodes CASKTRQGFDYGYTF.